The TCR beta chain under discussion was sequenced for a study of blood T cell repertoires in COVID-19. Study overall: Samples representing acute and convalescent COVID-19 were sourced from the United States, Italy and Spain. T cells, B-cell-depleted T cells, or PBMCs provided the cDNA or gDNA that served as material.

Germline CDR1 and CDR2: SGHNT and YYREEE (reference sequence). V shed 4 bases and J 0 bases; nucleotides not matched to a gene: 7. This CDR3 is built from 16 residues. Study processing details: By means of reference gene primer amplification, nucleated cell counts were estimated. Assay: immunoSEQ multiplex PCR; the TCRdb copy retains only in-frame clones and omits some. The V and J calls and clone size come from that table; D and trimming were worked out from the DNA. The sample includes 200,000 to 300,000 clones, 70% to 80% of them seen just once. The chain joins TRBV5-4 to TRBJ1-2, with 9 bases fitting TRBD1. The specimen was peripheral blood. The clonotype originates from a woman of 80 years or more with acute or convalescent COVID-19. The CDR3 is CASSVPGQGTNYGYTF. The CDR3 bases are TGTGCCAGCAGCGTACCGGGACAGGGTACTAACTATGGCTACACCTTC.